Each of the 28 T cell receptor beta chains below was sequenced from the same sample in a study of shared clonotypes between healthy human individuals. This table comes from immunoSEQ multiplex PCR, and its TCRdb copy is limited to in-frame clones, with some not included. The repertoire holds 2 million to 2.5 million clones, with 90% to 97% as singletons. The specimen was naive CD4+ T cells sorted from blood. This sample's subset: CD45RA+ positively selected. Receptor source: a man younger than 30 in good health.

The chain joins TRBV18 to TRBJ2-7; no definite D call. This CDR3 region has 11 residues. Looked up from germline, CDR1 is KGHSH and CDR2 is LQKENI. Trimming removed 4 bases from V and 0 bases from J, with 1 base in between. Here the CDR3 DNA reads TGTGCCAGCTCACACTCCTACGAGCAGTACTTC. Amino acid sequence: CASSHSYEQYF. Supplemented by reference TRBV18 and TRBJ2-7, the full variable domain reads NAGVMQNPRHLVRRRGQEARLRCSPMKGHSHVYWYRQLPEEGLKFMVYLQKENIIDESGMPKERFSAEFPKEGPSILRIQQVVRGDSAAYFCASSHSYEQYFGPGTRLTVT.

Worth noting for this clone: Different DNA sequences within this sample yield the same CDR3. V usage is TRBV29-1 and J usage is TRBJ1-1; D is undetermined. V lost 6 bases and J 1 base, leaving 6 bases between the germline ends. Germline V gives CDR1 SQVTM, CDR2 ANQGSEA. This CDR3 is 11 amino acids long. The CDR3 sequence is CSVTENTEAFF. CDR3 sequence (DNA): TGCAGCGTGACCGAGAACACTGAAGCTTTCTTT.

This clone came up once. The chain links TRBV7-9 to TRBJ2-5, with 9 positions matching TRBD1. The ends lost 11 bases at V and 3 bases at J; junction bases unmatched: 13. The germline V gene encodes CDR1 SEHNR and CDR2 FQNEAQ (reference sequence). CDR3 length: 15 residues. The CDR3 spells CASAPGQGAEETQYF. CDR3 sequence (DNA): TGTGCCTCCGCACCGGGACAGGGAGCCGAAGAGACCCAGTACTTC. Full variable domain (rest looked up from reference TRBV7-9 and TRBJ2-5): DTGVSQNPRHKITKRGQNVTFRCDPISEHNRLYWYRQTLGQGPEFLTYFQNEAQLEKSRLLSDRFSAERPKGSFSTLEIQRTEQGDSAMYLCASAPGQGAEETQYFGPGTRLLVL.

CDR3 protein: CATSLSSWEGNEQFF. CDR3 nucleotides: TGTGCCACCAGTCTGTCGTCGTGGGAGGGGAATGAGCAGTTCTTC. The chain uses TRBV15 and TRBJ2-1, with TRBD2 matching 7 bases. V lost 6 bases and J lost 7; bases outside the gene matches: 12. CDR1 is LNHNV, CDR2 YYDKDF, per germline (reference sequence). This CDR3 contains 15 residues.

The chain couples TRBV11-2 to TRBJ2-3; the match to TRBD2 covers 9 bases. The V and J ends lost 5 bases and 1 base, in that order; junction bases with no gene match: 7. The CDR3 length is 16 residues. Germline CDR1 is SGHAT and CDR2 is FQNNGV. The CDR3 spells CASSGSGGGGTDTQYF. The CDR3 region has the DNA TGTGCCAGCAGCGGTAGCGGGGGAGGGGGCACAGATACGCAGTATTTT.

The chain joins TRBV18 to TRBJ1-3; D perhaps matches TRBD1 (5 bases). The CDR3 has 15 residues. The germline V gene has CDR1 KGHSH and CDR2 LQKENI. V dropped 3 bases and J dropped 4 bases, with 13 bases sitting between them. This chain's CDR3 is CASSPPAGGGNTIYF. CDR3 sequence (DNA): TGTGCCAGCTCACCGCCGGCCGGGGGAGGAAACACCATATATTTT. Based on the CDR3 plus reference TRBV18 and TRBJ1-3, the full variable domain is NAGVMQNPRHLVRRRGQEARLRCSPMKGHSHVYWYRQLPEEGLKFMVYLQKENIIDESGMPKERFSAEFPKEGPSILRIQQVVRGDSAAYFCASSPPAGGGNTIYFGEGSWLTVV.

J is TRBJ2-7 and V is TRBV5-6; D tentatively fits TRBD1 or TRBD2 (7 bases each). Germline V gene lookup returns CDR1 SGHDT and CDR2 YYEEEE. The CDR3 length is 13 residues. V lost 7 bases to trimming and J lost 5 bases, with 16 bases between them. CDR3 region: CASETGSGNEQYF. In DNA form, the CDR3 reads TGTGCCAGCGAGACAGGGAGCGGGAACGAGCAGTACTTC.

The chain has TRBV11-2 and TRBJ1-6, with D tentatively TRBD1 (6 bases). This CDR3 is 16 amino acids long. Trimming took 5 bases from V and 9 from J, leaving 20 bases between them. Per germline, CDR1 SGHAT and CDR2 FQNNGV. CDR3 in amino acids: CASSPAGTPRASPLHF. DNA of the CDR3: TGTGCCAGCAGCCCCGCGGGGACACCCAGAGCTTCACCCCTCCACTTT.

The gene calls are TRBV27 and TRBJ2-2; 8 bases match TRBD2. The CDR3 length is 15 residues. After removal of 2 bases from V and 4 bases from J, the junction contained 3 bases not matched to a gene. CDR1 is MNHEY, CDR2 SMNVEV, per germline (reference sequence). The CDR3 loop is CASSLERGPTGELFF. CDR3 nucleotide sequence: TGTGCCAGCAGTTTAGAGCGGGGGCCCACCGGGGAGCTGTTTTTT.

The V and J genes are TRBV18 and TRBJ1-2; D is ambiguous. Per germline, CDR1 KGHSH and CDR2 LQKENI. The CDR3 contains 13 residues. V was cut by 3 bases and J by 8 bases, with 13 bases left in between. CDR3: CASSPNGLGGYTF. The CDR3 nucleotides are TGTGCCAGCTCACCCAACGGTCTAGGAGGCTACACCTTC.

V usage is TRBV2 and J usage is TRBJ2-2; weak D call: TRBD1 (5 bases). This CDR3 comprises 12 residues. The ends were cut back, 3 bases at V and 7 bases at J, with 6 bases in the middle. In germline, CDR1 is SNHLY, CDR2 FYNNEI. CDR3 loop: CASSDRDGELFF. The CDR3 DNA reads TGTGCCAGCAGTGACAGGGACGGGGAGCTGTTTTTT.

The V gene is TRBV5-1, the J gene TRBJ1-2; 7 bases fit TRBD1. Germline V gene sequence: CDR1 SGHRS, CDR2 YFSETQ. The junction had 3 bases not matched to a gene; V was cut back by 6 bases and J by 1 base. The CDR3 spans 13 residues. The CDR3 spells CASKRDSNYGYTF. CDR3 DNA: TGCGCCAGCAAACGGGACAGTAACTATGGCTACACCTTC.

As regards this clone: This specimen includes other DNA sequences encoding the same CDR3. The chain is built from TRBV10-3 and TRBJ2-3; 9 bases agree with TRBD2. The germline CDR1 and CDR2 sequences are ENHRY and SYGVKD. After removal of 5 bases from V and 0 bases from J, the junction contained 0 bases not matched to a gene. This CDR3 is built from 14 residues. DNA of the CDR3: TGTGCCATCAGTCTAGCGGGGAGCACAGATACGCAGTATTTT. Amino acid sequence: CAISLAGSTDTQYF.

Here the CDR3 reads CSVGLDSSTDTQYF. The CDR3, as DNA: TGCAGCGTTGGTTTGGATTCTAGCACAGATACGCAGTATTTT. V gene TRBV29-1 combines with J gene TRBJ2-3, with D hard to call. CDR3 length equals 14 residues. The ends were cut back, 4 bases at V and 0 bases at J, with 11 bases in the middle. Germline CDR1 reads SQVTM; CDR2 reads ANQGSEA.

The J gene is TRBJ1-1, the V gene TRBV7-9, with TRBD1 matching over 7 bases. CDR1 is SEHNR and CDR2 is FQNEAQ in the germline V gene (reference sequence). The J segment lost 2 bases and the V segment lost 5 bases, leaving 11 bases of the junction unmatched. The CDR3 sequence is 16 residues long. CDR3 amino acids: CASSLLRTGLNTEAFF. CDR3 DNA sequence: TGTGCCAGCAGCCTTCTTCGGACAGGTCTCAACACTGAAGCTTTCTTT. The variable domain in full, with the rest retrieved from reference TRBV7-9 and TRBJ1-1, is DTGVSQNPRHKITKRGQNVTFRCDPISEHNRLYWYRQTLGQGPEFLTYFQNEAQLEKSRLLSDRFSAERPKGSFSTLEIQRTEQGDSAMYLCASSLLRTGLNTEAFFGQGTRLTVV.

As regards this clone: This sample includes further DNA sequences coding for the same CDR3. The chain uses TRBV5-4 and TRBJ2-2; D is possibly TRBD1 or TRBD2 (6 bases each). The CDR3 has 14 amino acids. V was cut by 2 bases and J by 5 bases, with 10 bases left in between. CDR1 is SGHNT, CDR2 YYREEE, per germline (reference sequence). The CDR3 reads CASSLQGGTGELFF. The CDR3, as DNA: TGTGCCAGCAGCTTACAAGGGGGGACCGGGGAGCTGTTTTTT.

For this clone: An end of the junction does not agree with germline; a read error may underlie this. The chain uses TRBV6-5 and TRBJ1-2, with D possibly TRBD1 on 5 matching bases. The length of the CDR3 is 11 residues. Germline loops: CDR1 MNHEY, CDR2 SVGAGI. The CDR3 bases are TGTGCCAGCAGTTCCCCGGGAGGGGCTAGCTTC. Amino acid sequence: CASSSPGGASF.

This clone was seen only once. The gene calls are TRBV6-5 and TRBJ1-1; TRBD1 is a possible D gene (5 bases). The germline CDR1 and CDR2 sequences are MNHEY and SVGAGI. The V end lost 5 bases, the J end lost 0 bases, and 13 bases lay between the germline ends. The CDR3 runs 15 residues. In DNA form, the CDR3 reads TGTGCCAGCAGTGGATTGGGGGACTTGAACACTGAAGCTTTCTTT. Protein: CASSGLGDLNTEAFF.

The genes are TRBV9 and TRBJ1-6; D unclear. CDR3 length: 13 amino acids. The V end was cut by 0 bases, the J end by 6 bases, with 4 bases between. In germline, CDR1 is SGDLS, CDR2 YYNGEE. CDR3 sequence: CASSVDSNSPLHF. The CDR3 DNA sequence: TGTGCCAGCAGCGTAGACTCTAATTCACCCCTCCACTTT.

The CDR3 is CAWEGSSGTDTQYF. The CDR3 DNA follows: TGTGCCTGGGAGGGTTCTAGCGGCACAGATACGCAGTATTTT. The chain combines TRBV30 with TRBJ2-3; D might be TRBD2 (6 bases). V gave up 5 bases and J gave up 1 base, with 13 bases separating them. CDR1 is GTSNPN and CDR2 is SVGIG in the germline V gene (reference sequence). The CDR3 is made up of 14 amino acids. The full variable domain, rest sourced from reference TRBV30 and TRBJ2-3, is SQTIHQWPATLVQPVGSPLSLECTVEGTSNPNLYWYRQAAGRGLQLLFYSVGIGQISSEVPQNLSASRPQDRQFILSSKKLLLSDSGFYLCAWEGSSGTDTQYFGPGTRLTVL.

CDR3 protein: CATSIPRDREAQYF. DNA for the CDR3: TGTGCCACCAGCATCCCCCGGGACAGGGAGGCCCAGTACTTC. The chain is built from TRBV15 and TRBJ2-5; 9 nucleotides align to TRBD1. Germline V lookup: CDR1 LNHNV, CDR2 YYDKDF (reference sequence). There are 14 residues in the CDR3. After removal of 4 bases from V and 9 bases from J, the junction contained 9 bases not matched to a gene.

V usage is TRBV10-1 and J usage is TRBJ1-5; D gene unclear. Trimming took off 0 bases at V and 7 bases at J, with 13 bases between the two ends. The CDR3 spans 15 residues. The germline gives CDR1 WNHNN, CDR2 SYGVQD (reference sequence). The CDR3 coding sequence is TGCGCCAGCAGTGAGTCTCTAGACCCCGGACAGCCCCAGCATTTT. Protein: CASSESLDPGQPQHF.

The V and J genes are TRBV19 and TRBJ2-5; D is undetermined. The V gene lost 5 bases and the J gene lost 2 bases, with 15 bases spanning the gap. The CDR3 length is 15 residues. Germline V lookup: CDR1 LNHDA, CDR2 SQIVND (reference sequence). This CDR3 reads CASSLVSGGQETQYF. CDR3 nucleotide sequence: TGTGCCAGTAGTCTAGTCTCCGGCGGACAAGAGACCCAGTACTTC.

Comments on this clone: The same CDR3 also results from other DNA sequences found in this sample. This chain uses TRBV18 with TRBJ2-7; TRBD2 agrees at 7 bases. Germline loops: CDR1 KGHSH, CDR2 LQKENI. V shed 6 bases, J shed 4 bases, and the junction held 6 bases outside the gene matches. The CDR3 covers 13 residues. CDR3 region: CASSPGSGYEQYF. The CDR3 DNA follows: TGTGCCAGCTCCCCGGGTAGCGGGTACGAGCAGTACTTC.

The CDR3 DNA is TGCGCCAGCAGCTTGGACGGCGAAGCCCTAAGCTCCTACAATGAGCAGTTCTTC. Protein sequence: CASSLDGEALSSYNEQFF. J is TRBJ2-1 and V is TRBV5-1; D gene unclear. The CDR3 consists of 18 residues. Germline assignment: CDR1 SGHRS and CDR2 YFSETQ. Trimming took 0 bases from V and 0 from J, leaving 16 bases between them.

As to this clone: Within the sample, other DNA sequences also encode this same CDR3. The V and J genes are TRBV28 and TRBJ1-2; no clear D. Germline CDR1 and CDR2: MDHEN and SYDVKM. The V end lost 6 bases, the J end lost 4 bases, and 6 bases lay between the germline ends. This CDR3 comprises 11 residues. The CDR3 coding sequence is TGTGCCAGCAGCCAAGGCTATGGCTACACCTTC. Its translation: CASSQGYGYTF.

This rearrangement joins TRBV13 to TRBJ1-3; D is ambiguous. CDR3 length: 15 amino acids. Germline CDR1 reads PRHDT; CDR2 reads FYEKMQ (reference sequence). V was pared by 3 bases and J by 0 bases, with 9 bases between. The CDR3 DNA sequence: TGTGCCAGCAGCTTCTTGGGGAGCTCTGGAAACACCATATATTTT. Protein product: CASSFLGSSGNTIYF.

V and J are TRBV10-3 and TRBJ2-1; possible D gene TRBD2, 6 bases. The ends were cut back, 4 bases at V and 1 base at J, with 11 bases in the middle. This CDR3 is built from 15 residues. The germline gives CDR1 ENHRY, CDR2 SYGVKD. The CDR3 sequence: CAISGTSRSYNEQFF. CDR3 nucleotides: TGTGCCATCAGTGGAACTAGCAGGTCCTACAATGAGCAGTTCTTC.